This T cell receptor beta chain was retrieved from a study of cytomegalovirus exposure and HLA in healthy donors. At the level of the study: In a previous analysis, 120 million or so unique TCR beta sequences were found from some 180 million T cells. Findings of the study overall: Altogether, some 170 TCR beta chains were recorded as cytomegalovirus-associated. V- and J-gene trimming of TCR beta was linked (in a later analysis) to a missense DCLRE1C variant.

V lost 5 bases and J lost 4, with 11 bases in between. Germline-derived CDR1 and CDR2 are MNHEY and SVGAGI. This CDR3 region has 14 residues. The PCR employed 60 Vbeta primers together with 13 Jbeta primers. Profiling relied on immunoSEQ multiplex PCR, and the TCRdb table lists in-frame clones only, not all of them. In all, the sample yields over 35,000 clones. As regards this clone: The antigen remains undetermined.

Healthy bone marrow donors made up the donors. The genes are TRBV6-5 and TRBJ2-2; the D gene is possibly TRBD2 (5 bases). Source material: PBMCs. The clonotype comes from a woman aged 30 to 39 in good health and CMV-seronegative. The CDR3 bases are TGTGCCAGCAGTCACGGAGGAATCACCGGGGAGCTGTTTTTT. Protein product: CASSHGGITGELFF.